This T cell receptor (beta chain) was identified in a study of blood T cell repertoires in COVID-19. At the level of the study: Samples of COVID-19 (acute and convalescent) were obtained from the United States, Italy and Spain. The analysed material was cDNA or gDNA that came from T cells, B-cell-depleted T cells, or PBMCs.

Trimming removed 4 bases from V and 3 bases from J, with 12 bases in between. Germline V gives CDR1 LNHNV, CDR2 YYDKDF (reference sequence). The CDR3 is 14 amino acids. In the original workflow: Nucleated cell number was recorded as an estimate derived from reference gene primer amplification. Only in-frame clones appear in the TCRdb table, and some are missing; sequencing was by immunoSEQ multiplex PCR. V, J and clone size reflect that table, while D and trimming were determined from the DNA. Of 71,000 or so clones detected, about four fifths appear once; the ten largest clones hold roughly 27%. This clonotype was sampled from a man between 65 and 85 years old with acute or convalescent COVID-19. The chain joins TRBV15 to TRBJ1-2; D not resolved. Sequenced: peripheral blood. Here the CDR3 DNA reads TGTGCCACCAGCACCCCCTATCCGGACTATGGCTACACCTTC. Its protein product is CATSTPYPDYGYTF.